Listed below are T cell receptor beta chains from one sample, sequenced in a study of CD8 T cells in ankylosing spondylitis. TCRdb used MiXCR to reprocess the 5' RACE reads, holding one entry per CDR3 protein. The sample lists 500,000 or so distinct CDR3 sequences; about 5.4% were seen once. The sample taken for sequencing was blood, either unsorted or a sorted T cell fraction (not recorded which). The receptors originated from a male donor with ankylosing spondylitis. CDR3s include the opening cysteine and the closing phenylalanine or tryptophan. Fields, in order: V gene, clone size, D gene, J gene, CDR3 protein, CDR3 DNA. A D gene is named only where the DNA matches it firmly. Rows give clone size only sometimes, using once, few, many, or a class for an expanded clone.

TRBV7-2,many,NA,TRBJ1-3,CASSQSLFGTGNTIYF,TGTGCCAGCAGCCAATCCTTGTTTGGCACTGGAAACACCATATATTTT
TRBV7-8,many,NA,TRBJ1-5,CASSLVPRTVGNQPQHF,TGTGCCAGCAGCTTAGTCCCCCGGACAGTGGGAAATCAGCCCCAGCATTTT
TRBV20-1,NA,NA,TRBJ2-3,CSARRPSTADTQYF,TGCAGTGCTAGGAGGCCTAGCACGGCAGATACGCAGTATTTT
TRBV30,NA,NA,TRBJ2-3,CAWSAGSTDTQYF,TGTGCCTGGAGCGCGGGTAGCACAGATACGCAGTATTTT
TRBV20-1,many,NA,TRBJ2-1,CSARALGTLWNEQFF,TGCAGTGCTAGAGCCTTAGGGACCCTCTGGAATGAGCAGTTCTTC
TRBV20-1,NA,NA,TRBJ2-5,CSASWSETQYF,TGCAGTGCTAGTTGGTCCGAGACCCAGTACTTC
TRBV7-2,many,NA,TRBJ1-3,CASSWEPSSTGNTIYF,TGTGCCAGCAGCTGGGAGCCCTCGAGTACTGGAAACACCATATATTTT
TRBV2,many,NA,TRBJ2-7,CASTGGAGGFLYEQYF,TGTGCCAGCACAGGGGGTGCAGGGGGGTTCCTCTACGAGCAGTACTTC
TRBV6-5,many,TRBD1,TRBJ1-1,CASSYQGQGDMNTEAFF,TGTGCCAGCAGTTACCAGGGACAGGGGGATATGAACACTGAAGCTTTCTTT
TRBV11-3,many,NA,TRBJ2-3,CASSLGWTDTQYF,TGTGCCAGCAGCCTCGGCTGGACAGATACGCAGTATTTT
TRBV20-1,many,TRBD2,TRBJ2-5,CSAGTKTFQETQYF,TGCAGTGCTGGGACTAAAACCTTTCAAGAGACCCAGTACTTC
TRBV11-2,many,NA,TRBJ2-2,CASSLWAGELFF,TGTGCCAGCAGCTTATGGGCCGGGGAGCTGTTTTTT
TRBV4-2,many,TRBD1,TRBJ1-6,CASSRDRENSPLHF,TGTGCCAGCAGCCGGGACAGGGAAAATTCACCCCTCCACTTT
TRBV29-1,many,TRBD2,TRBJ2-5,CSVDWEGWEETQYF,TGCAGCGTTGACTGGGAGGGGTGGGAAGAGACCCAGTACTTC
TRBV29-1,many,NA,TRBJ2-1,CSLLQGNLPYNEQFF,TGCAGCCTCCTCCAGGGGAATCTCCCCTACAATGAGCAGTTCTTC
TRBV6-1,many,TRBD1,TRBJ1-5,CASRGQGLSQPQHF,TGTGCCAGCAGGGGACAGGGGTTAAGTCAGCCCCAGCATTTT
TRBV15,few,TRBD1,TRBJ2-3,CATSNQGVRDTQYF,TGTGCCACCAGCAACCAGGGGGTGCGGGATACGCAGTATTTT
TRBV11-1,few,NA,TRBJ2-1,CASSFRSAEDEQFF,TGTGCCAGCAGCTTTCGGTCTGCCGAAGATGAGCAGTTCTTC
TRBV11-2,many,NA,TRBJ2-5,CASSLVRVKQETQYF,TGTGCCAGCAGCTTAGTTAGGGTGAAACAAGAGACCCAGTACTTC
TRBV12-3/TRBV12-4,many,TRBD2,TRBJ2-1,CASSLGPAGVSYNEQFF,TGTGCCAGCAGTTTAGGTCCTGCGGGAGTCTCCTACAATGAGCAGTTCTTC
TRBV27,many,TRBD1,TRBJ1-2,CASSPDRGLYGYTF,TGTGCCAGCAGTCCTGACAGGGGGCTCTATGGCTACACCTTC
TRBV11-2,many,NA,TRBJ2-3,CASSPGRKADTQYF,TGTGCCAGCAGCCCGGGACGCAAAGCAGATACGCAGTATTTT
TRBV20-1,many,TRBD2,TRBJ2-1,CSAKKAGLDNEQFF,TGCAGTGCTAAAAAAGCGGGATTAGACAATGAGCAGTTCTTC
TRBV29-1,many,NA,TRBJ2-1,CSVAPAGTASSYNEQFF,TGCAGCGTTGCCCCCGCCGGGACGGCCAGCTCCTACAATGAGCAGTTCTTC
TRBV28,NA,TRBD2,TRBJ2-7,CASSSGLAGGPGYEQYF,TGTGCCAGCAGCTCGGGGCTAGCGGGAGGGCCGGGCTACGAGCAGTACTTC
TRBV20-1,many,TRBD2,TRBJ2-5,CSAQRTSGVEETQYF,TGCAGTGCCCAGAGGACTAGCGGGGTAGAAGAGACCCAGTACTTC
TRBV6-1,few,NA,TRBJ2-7,CASSGSQQYF,TGTGCCAGCAGTGGGAGCCAGCAGTACTTC
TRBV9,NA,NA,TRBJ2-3,CASSVKSTDTQYF,TGTGCCAGCAGCGTAAAAAGCACAGATACGCAGTATTTT
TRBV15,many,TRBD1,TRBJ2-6,CATSRMTGSPGANVLTF,TGTGCCACCAGCAGAATGACAGGGTCTCCTGGGGCCAACGTCCTGACTTTC
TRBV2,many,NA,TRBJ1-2,CASSAGTRGYTF,TGTGCCAGCAGTGCAGGGACGCGGGGCTACACCTTC
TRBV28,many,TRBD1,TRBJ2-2,CASSYPGTDTGELFF,TGTGCCAGCAGTTACCCCGGGACAGACACCGGGGAGCTGTTTTTT
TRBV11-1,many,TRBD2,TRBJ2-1,CASSHSRGAGGTYNEQFF,TGTGCCAGCAGCCACTCCCGGGGAGCGGGAGGGACCTACAATGAGCAGTTCTTC
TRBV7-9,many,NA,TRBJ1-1,CASRFGQEAFF,TGTGCCAGCAGGTTCGGACAGGAAGCTTTCTTT
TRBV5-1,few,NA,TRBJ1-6,CASSWATVGPLHF,TGCGCCAGCAGCTGGGCAACAGTCGGACCCCTCCACTTT
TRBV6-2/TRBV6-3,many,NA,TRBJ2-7,CASSYSTVYEQYF,TGTGCCAGCAGTTACTCTACGGTCTACGAGCAGTACTTC
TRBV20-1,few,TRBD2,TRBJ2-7,CSARGGLAGYEQYF,TGCAGTGCTAGAGGGGGGCTAGCGGGATACGAGCAGTACTTC
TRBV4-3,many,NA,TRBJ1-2,CASSQEGGGTGYTF,TGCGCCAGCAGCCAAGAAGGAGGGGGGACGGGCTACACCTTC
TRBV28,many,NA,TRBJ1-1,CASSPWGTVTRIMNTEAFF,TGTGCCAGCAGCCCCTGGGGGACTGTCACCCGGATAATGAACACTGAAGCTTTCTTT
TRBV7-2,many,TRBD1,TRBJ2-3,CASSLATGYGTQYF,TGTGCCAGCAGCTTAGCGACAGGGTATGGTACGCAGTATTTT
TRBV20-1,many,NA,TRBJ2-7,CSARDRTYEQYF,TGCAGTGCTAGAGATAGGACCTACGAGCAGTACTTC
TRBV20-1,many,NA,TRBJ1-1,CSASTSRGGMNTEAFF,TGCAGTGCTTCCACGAGCCGGGGAGGGATGAACACTGAAGCTTTCTTT
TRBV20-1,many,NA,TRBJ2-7,CSAKGGYTYEQYF,TGCAGTGCTAAAGGGGGTTACACCTACGAGCAGTACTTC
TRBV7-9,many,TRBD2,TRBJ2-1,CASLTGGSGQFF,TGTGCCAGCCTAACGGGAGGAAGCGGGCAGTTCTTC
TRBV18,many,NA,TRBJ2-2,CASSPPGRTGELFF,TGTGCCAGCTCACCACCAGGGAGGACCGGGGAGCTGTTTTTT
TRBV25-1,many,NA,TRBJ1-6,CASRGAGSPDSPLHF,TGTGCCAGCAGGGGGGCGGGGTCACCGGATTCACCCCTCCACTTT
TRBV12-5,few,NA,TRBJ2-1,CASGLPTVTEGYNEQFF,TGTGCTAGTGGTTTGCCTACTGTTACTGAAGGGTACAATGAGCAGTTCTTC
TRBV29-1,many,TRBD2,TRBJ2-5,CSVAGLAAQETQYF,TGCAGCGTGGCGGGACTAGCGGCACAAGAGACCCAGTACTTC